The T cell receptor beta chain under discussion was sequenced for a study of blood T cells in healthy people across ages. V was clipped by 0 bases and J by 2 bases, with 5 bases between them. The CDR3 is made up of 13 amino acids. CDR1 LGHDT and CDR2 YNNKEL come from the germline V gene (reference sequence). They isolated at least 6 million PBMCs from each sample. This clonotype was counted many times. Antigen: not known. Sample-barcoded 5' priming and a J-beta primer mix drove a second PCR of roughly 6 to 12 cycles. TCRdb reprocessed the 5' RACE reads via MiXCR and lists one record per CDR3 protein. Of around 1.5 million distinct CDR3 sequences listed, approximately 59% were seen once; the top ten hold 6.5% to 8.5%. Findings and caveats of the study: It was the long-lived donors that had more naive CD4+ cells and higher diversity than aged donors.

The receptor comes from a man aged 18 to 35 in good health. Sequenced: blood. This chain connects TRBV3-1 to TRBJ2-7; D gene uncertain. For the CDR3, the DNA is TGTGCCAGCAGCCAAGATTTACCCTACGAGCAGTACTTC. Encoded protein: CASSQDLPYEQYF.